Reported below is one TCR beta chain. Its antigen is as yet unknown. The protocol was immunoSEQ multiplex PCR, while the TCRdb copy is restricted to in-frame clones and leaves out a portion. The table has 45,000 or so clones, approximately 82% seen once. A history of autoimmune disease or systemic immunosuppression excluded patients. Peripheral blood came from all dose cohorts at three timepoints. These data originate in a study of OX40 agonist ivuxolimab in advanced cancers. Whole-study findings and limits: Determination of antigen specificity was not performed for the expanded peripheral T cells.

Germline V gene data show CDR1 as SNHLY and CDR2 as FYNNEI. Trimming removed 8 bases at V and 1 base at J, with 14 bases between. This CDR3 is 15 amino acids long. This TCR was recovered from an adult with an advanced solid tumor such as melanoma, head and neck, liver or kidney cancer. The sample in question was CD4+ or CD8+ T cells sorted from blood, obtained in a trial of the OX40 agonist ivuxolimab. The chain combines TRBV2 with TRBJ2-2, with D perhaps given as TRBD1 or TRBD2 (6 bases each). The CDR3 nucleotides read TGTGCCAGCCACCCGGGGGCGCGGAACACCGGGGAGCTGTTTTTT. This codes for CASHPGARNTGELFF.